This paragraph reports one T cell receptor (beta chain). Its specificity is not known. The V end was cut by 0 bases, the J end by 6 bases, with 20 bases between. The germline gives CDR1 SGDLS, CDR2 YYNGEE. The CDR3 is 17 residues long. This specimen belongs to a study of T cells in Graves' hyperthyroidism and ophthalmopathy. Those patients with uncontrolled infection, other autoimmune disease, pregnancy or lactation were excluded. Overall study results and limits: Expanded thyroid clonotypes (above 0.001) were mostly also found in blood.

RNA transcripts gave rise to amplified TCR beta CDR3 regions. Primed by the HTBI set, a first-round RT-PCR was run on the TCR CDR3. MiXCR, applied by TCRdb to the multiplex PCR reads, yields one record per CDR3 protein. In the table there are 300,000 to 400,000 distinct CDR3 sequences, roughly a fifth of which are singletons. This TCR was sampled from a woman aged 45-65 years with Graves' hyperthyroidism. The sequenced sample consisted of blood. This chain joins TRBV9 and TRBJ2-3; weak D call: TRBD2 (6 bases). The chain's CDR3 is CASSVDPEGRPQDTQYF. The CDR3 DNA sequence: TGTGCCAGCAGCGTAGACCCCGAGGGGAGGCCACAGGATACGCAGTATTTT.